The 26 T cell receptor beta chains in this list originate from one sample, sequenced in a study of blood T cell repertoires in COVID-19. Clones were read by immunoSEQ multiplex PCR, and TCRdb kept only the in-frame ones, dropping some. The sample lists under 200,000 clones; about 85% were seen once. Sequencing was carried out using peripheral blood. These receptors all come from a woman older than 75 with acute or convalescent COVID-19.

The J gene is TRBJ2-4, the V gene TRBV3-1 (or the pseudogene TRBV3-2); 8 nucleotides agree with TRBD1. The CDR3 has 14 amino acids. V gave up 5 bases and J gave up 6 bases; unmatched junction bases: 6. Germline CDR1 LGHDT, CDR2 YNNKEL (reference sequence). The CDR3 DNA is TGTGCCAGCAGCGACAGGGGCGGGACAAACATTCAGTACTTC. This encodes CASSDRGGTNIQYF.

The V and J genes are TRBV2 and TRBJ2-5; D is perhaps TRBD1 (5 bases). V was pared by 2 bases and J by 2 bases, with 12 bases between. From germline, CDR1 is SNHLY and CDR2 FYNNEI. CDR3 size: 15 residues. CDR3 DNA: TGTGCCAGCAGTGAAATGGTCAGGGCTCAAGAGACCCAGTACTTC. The encoded protein is CASSEMVRAQETQYF.

V usage is TRBV12-2 and J usage is TRBJ1-2. TRBV12-2 corresponds to a pseudogene. The CDR3 has 15 amino acids. The CDR3 nucleotides read TGTGCAAGTCGCCCCGAGGCCAGCTCTAACTATGGCTACACCTTC. Translated, it gives CASRPEASSNYGYTF.

This chain connects TRBV10-3 to TRBJ1-4, with D perhaps matching TRBD1 (5 bases). In germline, CDR1 is ENHRY, CDR2 SYGVKD. This CDR3 has 13 amino acids. V lost 8 bases, J lost 0 bases, and 7 bases lay in between. CDR3 sequence reads: CAIAGPTNEKLFF. The CDR3 bases are TGTGCCATCGCAGGGCCAACTAATGAAAAACTGTTTTTT.

V usage is TRBV10-1 and J usage is TRBJ1-1; a weak D match, TRBD1 (5 bases). Germline CDR1 is WNHNN and CDR2 is SYGVQD (reference sequence). The CDR3 consists of 13 residues. The ends were cut back, 4 bases at V and 1 base at J, with 7 bases in the middle. The CDR3 DNA follows: TGCGCCAGCAGTGGACAGACGAACACTGAAGCTTTCTTT. This sequence encodes CASSGQTNTEAFF.

This clone has only one observation. The chain joins TRBV10-3 to TRBJ1-5; weak D call: TRBD1 (5 bases). This CDR3 is 14 amino acids long. V gave up 5 bases and J gave up 6 bases, with 14 bases separating them. CDR1 and CDR2 from the germline V gene are ENHRY and SYGVKD. The CDR3 reads CAISPAGGGQPQHF. CDR3 nucleotides: TGTGCCATCAGTCCCGCCGGGGGGGGTCAGCCCCAGCATTTT.

CDR3 residues: CASSLGIRGSYEQYF. The CDR3 nucleotides read TGTGCCAGCAGCTTGGGTATTAGAGGATCCTACGAGCAGTACTTC. This chain joins TRBV5-5 and TRBJ2-7, with D unclear. This CDR3 contains 15 residues. The ends were cut back, 0 bases at V and 1 base at J, with 11 bases in the middle. Looked up from germline, CDR1 is SGHKS and CDR2 is YYEKEE (reference sequence).

This clone is a singleton in its sample. The V and J genes are TRBV2 and TRBJ2-7; D is unresolved. This CDR3 region has 13 residues. V shed 8 bases and J shed 3 bases, with 14 bases lying between them. CDR1 is SNHLY and CDR2 is FYNNEI in the germline V gene. For the CDR3, the DNA is TGTGCCAGCGCGGTGGAAATCCTCTACGAGCAGTACTTC. It encodes CASAVEILYEQYF.

As regards this clone: Because the CDR3's place on the DNA is in doubt, the DNA is left out and the CDR3 is given as listed by TCRdb. CDR3 in amino acids: CASSLADFRVMLMKNCFF. The chain employs TRBV5-4 and TRBJ1-4. The CDR3 spans 18 amino acids, including both terminal residues. Per germline, CDR1 SGHNT and CDR2 YYREEE (reference sequence).

In this sample, this clone turned up once. The chain joins TRBV2 to TRBJ2-7; 9 bases are a match to TRBD1. CDR1 is SNHLY, CDR2 FYNNEI, per germline. This CDR3 spans 12 amino acids. The junction had 8 bases not matched to a gene; V was cut back by 8 bases and J by 9 bases. CDR3 amino acids: CASFWTGDGQYF. In DNA form, the CDR3 reads TGTGCCAGCTTCTGGACAGGGGACGGGCAGTACTTC.

CDR3 sequence (DNA): TGTGCCAGCAGACGGCTAGCGGGAGGTACCTTAAGCTCCTACGAGCAGTACTTC. The encoded protein is CASRRLAGGTLSSYEQYF. The rearrangement joins TRBV27 to TRBJ2-7; 11 bases map to TRBD2. CDR3 length equals 18 residues. Looked up from germline, CDR1 is MNHEY and CDR2 is SMNVEV (reference sequence). With V trimmed by 6 bases and J by 0 bases, 13 bases remained unmatched.

This sequence joins TRBV3-1 (or the pseudogene TRBV3-2) and TRBJ2-5; TRBD2 aligns across 7 bases. Trimming took 0 bases from V and 5 from J; bases not matched to a gene: 12. The CDR3 has 17 amino acids. CDR1 and CDR2 from the germline V gene are LGHDT and YNNKEL (reference sequence). The DNA for the CDR3 is TGTGCCAGCAGCCAAGATCCTGTGGGTAGCGGGTGGGAGACCCAGTACTTC. Amino acid sequence: CASSQDPVGSGWETQYF.

This clone was recorded a few times. V gene TRBV15 combines with J gene TRBJ1-1, with 8 bases aligning to TRBD1. Germline V CDR1 and CDR2: LNHNV, YYDKDF (reference sequence). The CDR3 consists of 15 residues. The V and J ends lost 2 bases and 6 bases, in that order; junction bases with no gene match: 8. The CDR3 loop reads CATSRSRTGMAEAFF. CDR3 DNA sequence: TGTGCCACCAGCAGATCCCGGACAGGGATGGCTGAAGCTTTCTTT.

The J gene is TRBJ2-3, the V gene TRBV12-5; TRBD2 is a possible D gene (5 bases). Trimming stripped 9 bases from V and 7 bases from J, with 20 bases between. The germline V gene encodes CDR1 LGHNT and CDR2 FRNRAP. There are 14 residues in the CDR3. The CDR3 bases are TGTGCTAGCGGGGAAAAGCCCCTGTTCAATACGCAGTATTTT. Translating gives CASGEKPLFNTQYF.

V usage is TRBV7-2 and J usage is TRBJ1-5, with 8 bases aligning to TRBD1. This CDR3 comprises 14 residues. Germline V gene lookup returns CDR1 SGHTA and CDR2 FQGNSA. V was clipped by 5 bases and J by 6 bases; unmatched bases: 6. CDR3 sequence: CASSPQGARQPQHF. The CDR3 DNA reads TGTGCCAGCAGCCCTCAGGGGGCGCGTCAGCCCCAGCATTTT. The variable domain in full, with the rest retrieved from reference TRBV7-2 and TRBJ1-5, is GAGVSQSPSNKVTEKGKDVELRCDPISGHTALYWYRQSLGQGLEFLIYFQGNSAPDKSGLPSDRFSAERTGGSVSTLTIQRTQQEDSAVYLCASSPQGARQPQHFGDGTRLSIL.

The chain couples TRBV12-5 to TRBJ2-5, with D possibly TRBD1 on 5 matching bases. The germline V and J ends were trimmed by 6 bases and 5 bases, with 13 bases remaining between them. Germline V gene lookup returns CDR1 LGHNT and CDR2 FRNRAP. There are 13 residues in the CDR3. CDR3 loop: CASGPFRGETQYF. DNA for the CDR3: TGTGCTAGTGGGCCGTTTAGGGGTGAGACCCAGTACTTC. Using reference TRBV12-5 and TRBJ2-5 for the parts outside the CDR3, the full variable domain is DARVTQTPRHKVTEMGQEVTMRCQPILGHNTVFWYRQTMMQGLELLAYFRNRAPLDDSGMPKDRFSAEMPDATLATLKIQPSEPRDSAVYFCASGPFRGETQYFGPGTRLLVL.

The rearrangement joins TRBV5-1 to TRBJ1-6; 7 bases are shared with TRBD1. Germline values: CDR1 SGHRS, CDR2 YFSETQ. This CDR3 is 17 amino acids long. The V segment lost 0 bases and the J segment 2 bases; nucleotides outside the gene matches: 5. The CDR3 protein is CASSLEEGAAYNSPLHF. CDR3 nucleotide sequence: TGCGCCAGCAGCTTGGAGGAGGGGGCAGCCTATAATTCACCCCTCCACTTT.

The chain combines TRBV5-4 with TRBJ1-2; D may be TRBD1 (6 bases). Germline V gene data show CDR1 as SGHNT and CDR2 as YYREEE (reference sequence). The length of the CDR3 is 17 residues. V lost 0 bases and J lost 9, with 24 bases in between. Written as DNA, the CDR3 is TGTGCCAGCAGCTTGGGGCGTGGGGGGGGCGCCGATCGCAGCTACACCTTC. It is translated as CASSLGRGGGADRSYTF.

The gene calls are TRBV5-6 and TRBJ2-7; the D gene is possibly TRBD1 (6 bases). This CDR3 region has 14 residues. Germline lookup yields CDR1 SGHDT and CDR2 YYEEEE. V gave up 0 bases and J gave up 5 bases, with 12 bases separating them. CDR3 in amino acids: CASSLEYRVNEQYF. CDR3 nucleotide sequence: TGTGCCAGCAGCTTGGAGTACAGGGTGAACGAGCAGTACTTC.

This clone has a single count. V usage is TRBV5-1 and J usage is TRBJ2-4; TRBD1 agrees at 11 bases. Germline V gene lookup returns CDR1 SGHRS and CDR2 YFSETQ. The CDR3 loop spans 14 amino acids. V was clipped by 3 bases and J by 7 bases; unmatched bases: 3. CDR3 loop: CASSSGQGGNIQYF. The CDR3, as DNA: TGCGCCAGCAGCTCGGGACAGGGGGGGAACATTCAGTACTTC.

This clone was recorded only once. The rearrangement joins TRBV5-3 to TRBJ2-7, with a tentative D call TRBD2 (6 bases). TRBV5-3 is an ORF for which the function is uncertain. The germline V and J ends were trimmed by 10 bases and 2 bases, with 19 bases remaining between them. The CDR3 has 14 amino acids. The CDR3 DNA is TGTGCCCACAGACGGGAGATCTCCCCCTACGAGCAGTACTTC. Residues: CAHRREISPYEQYF.

The gene calls are TRBV3-1 (or the pseudogene TRBV3-2) and TRBJ2-7; TRBD1 aligns across 7 bases. The CDR3 consists of 15 residues. V was clipped by 1 base and J by 3 bases; unmatched bases: 6. Germline CDR1 reads LGHDT; CDR2 reads YNNKEL (reference sequence). Here the CDR3 DNA reads TGTGCCAGCAGCCAAGTGGGGCAGGGGGACTACGAGCAGTACTTC. Translation gives CASSQVGQGDYEQYF.

This clone showed up just a few times. The chain links TRBV19 to TRBJ2-5, with TRBD1 matching 7 bases. This CDR3 contains 12 residues. With V trimmed by 5 bases and J by 7 bases, 4 bases remained unmatched. The germline V gene has CDR1 LNHDA and CDR2 SQIVND (reference sequence). CDR3 bases: TGTGCCAGTAGTGGGGACAGCTGGACCCAGTACTTC. It specifies CASSGDSWTQYF.

The rearrangement joins TRBV3-1 (or the pseudogene TRBV3-2) to TRBJ1-2; 10 nucleotides match TRBD1. The CDR3 consists of 14 residues. J gave up 7 bases and V 1 base, and 3 bases lay outside the gene matches. Germline loops: CDR1 LGHDT, CDR2 YNNKEL (reference sequence). CDR3 region: CASSQGQGAIGYTF. Written as DNA, the CDR3 is TGTGCCAGCAGCCAAGGACAGGGGGCGATTGGCTACACCTTC.

This clone has a handful of counts. The gene calls are TRBV7-2 and TRBJ2-2; 16 nucleotides agree with TRBD2. The CDR3 extends over 18 amino acids. Germline V gives CDR1 SGHTA, CDR2 FQGNSA. The J segment lost 7 bases and the V segment lost 5 bases, leaving 10 bases of the junction unmatched. The CDR3 coding sequence is TGTGCCAGCAGCCCAACCGGGACTAGCGGGGGGGCAATCGGGGAGCTGTTTTTT. As protein: CASSPTGTSGGAIGELFF.

This clone was seen a handful of times. This chain joins TRBV5-6 and TRBJ1-2; D possibly corresponds to TRBD1 (6 bases). Trimming took 3 bases from V and 2 from J, leaving 8 bases between them. Germline-derived CDR1 and CDR2 are SGHDT and YYEEEE. The CDR3 spans 13 residues. CDR3 in amino acids: CASSSTGNYGYTF. The CDR3 region has the DNA TGTGCCAGCAGCTCCACAGGGAACTATGGCTACACCTTC. Full variable domain (rest looked up from reference TRBV5-6 and TRBJ1-2): DAGVTQSPTHLIKTRGQQVTLRCSPKSGHDTVSWYQQALGQGPQFIFQYYEEEERQRGNFPDRFSGHQFPNYSSELNVNALLLGDSALYLCASSSTGNYGYTFGSGTRLTVV.